The entry below gives a single TCR beta chain sequence along with its context. This clonotype was observed a few times. It has no known antigen specificity. Base-call qualities are not available, and no considerably larger clone is one nucleotide away. The library was prepared using PCR. Instrument used: Illumina HiSeq 2500. Molecular barcoding was employed in the preparation of TCR libraries, with unique molecular identifiers being used to normalize TCRbeta repertoire quantification. Through fastp at Q25 and MiXCR, TCRdb rebuilt clones from the public reads, retaining in-frame beta chains. Each CDR3 protein gets just one entry, which takes the most common genes and DNA from the rows behind it. The sample profile shows 450,000 to 600,000 distinct CDR3 sequences; around 17% of them were found once. The ten largest make up less than 4% of the sample. The source of the sample is a study of T-cell reconstitution after alpha-beta-depleted transplantation in children (dated by TCRdb to about 2016). Describing the broader study: Using TCR repertoire profiling, the study quantitatively followed how T-cell immune reconstitution unfolded in children after TCRalphabeta/CD19-depleted allogeneic hematopoietic cell transplantation.

Cut back by 5 bases and 9 bases, the V and J ends lie 11 bases apart. CDR1 and CDR2 (SEHNR, FQNEAQ) derive from the germline V gene (reference sequence). The CDR3, from cysteine to phenylalanine, totals 12 residues. Solely the CDR3 DNA is kept, with 36 bases framed from the first base. The chain links TRBV7-9 with TRBJ1-5; no D gene is confidently identified. Sample: PBMCs from the stem cell graft donor, taken from the stem cell graft. This receptor was identified in a human donor who donated a stem cell graft to a child with acute lymphoblastic leukemia. This receptor carries the CDR3 CASSLDGPPQHF. At the DNA level, the sequence is TGTGCCAGCAGCCTAGACGGGCCGCCCCAGCATTTT.